This is a list of T cell receptor beta chains from one sample in a study of T cell clones after liver transplantation. Assay: immunoSEQ multiplex PCR; the TCRdb copy retains only in-frame clones and omits some. The sample has roughly 120,000 clones; roughly nine tenths are singletons. Source: CD4+ T cells from blood, taken 12 months after liver transplant. Receptor source: a human patient who received a liver transplant. Part of the T cell pool may stem from the graft donor. Each CDR3 is given with its conserved first and last residue. The D gene is left open where the match is weak. Not all rows give a size; the values are once, few, many and, for expanded clones, a class.

D	J	size	V	CDR3	DNA
-	TRBJ2-5	-	TRBV11-2	CASSFGTKNQETQYF	TGTGCCAGCAGCTTTGGGACAAAAAACCAAGAGACCCAGTACTTC
-	TRBJ2-2	-	TRBV5-1	CASSSRVAGELFF	TGCGCCAGCAGCTCCAGGGTGGCCGGGGAGCTGTTTTTT
-	TRBJ2-7	-	TRBV16	CASSQLGTEEQYF	TGTGCCAGCAGCCAATTAGGTACGGAAGAGCAGTACTTC
-	TRBJ2-1	-	TRBV11-3	CASSSTASNEQFF	TGTGCCAGCAGCTCGACAGCCAGCAATGAGCAGTTCTTC
-	TRBJ1-5	-	TRBV5-8	CASSLVLGTLNQPQHF	TGTGCCAGCAGCTTGGTTTTGGGGACTTTGAATCAGCCCCAGCATTTT
-	TRBJ2-1	once	TRBV5-8	CASSLGGAYYNEQFF	TGTGCCAGCAGCTTGGGGGGTGCATACTACAATGAGCAGTTCTTC
TRBD1	TRBJ1-5	-	TRBV2	CASSRQGMGVQPQHF	TGTGCCAGCAGCAGACAGGGGATGGGCGTTCAGCCCCAGCATTTT
TRBD2	TRBJ2-1	-	TRBV7-2	CASRLAGVRNEQFF	TGTGCCAGCAGACTAGCGGGAGTTCGCAATGAGCAGTTCTTC
-	TRBJ2-5	once	TRBV2	CASKRIGDQYNQETQYF	TGTGCCAGCAAGCGTATCGGGGACCAGTATAATCAAGAGACCCAGTACTTC
TRBD2	TRBJ2-1	-	TRBV7-3	CASSFSGAPYNEQFF	TGTGCCAGCAGCTTTAGCGGGGCCCCCTACAATGAGCAGTTCTTC
-	TRBJ2-1	-	TRBV14	CASSRARDTQFF	TGTGCCAGCAGCCGAGCCAGGGACACACAGTTCTTC
TRBD2	TRBJ2-2	once	TRBV11-3	CASSLALAGLNTGELFF	TGTGCCAGCAGCTTAGCCCTAGCGGGCCTGAACACCGGGGAGCTGTTTTTT
TRBD2	TRBJ2-1	-	TRBV25-1	CASSGVAGGRNEQFF	TGTGCCAGCAGTGGTGTAGCGGGAGGGAGGAATGAGCAGTTCTTC
TRBD2	TRBJ2-2	-	TRBV7-2	CASSLAALAGRTGELFF	TGTGCCAGCAGCTTAGCTGCGCTAGCGGGACGTACCGGGGAGCTGTTTTTT
-	TRBJ1-2	-	TRBV6-5	CASSKRESGYGYTF	TGTGCCAGCAGTAAGAGGGAATCGGGTTATGGCTACACCTTC
TRBD2	TRBJ2-3	once	TRBV5-4	CASSPPGGRIVVDTQYF	TGTGCCAGCAGCCCCCCAGGCGGGAGGATTGTTGTAGATACGCAGTATTTT
-	TRBJ2-7	once	TRBV5-1	CASSLAGNPTYEQYF	TGCGCCAGCAGCTTGGCCGGGAACCCTACCTACGAGCAGTACTTC
-	TRBJ2-7	-	TRBV20-1	CRLGGSYEQYF	TGCAGACTGGGGGGCTCCTACGAGCAGTACTTC
-	TRBJ2-6	few	TRBV9	CASSGPTDSGANVLTF	TGTGCCAGCAGTGGCCCCACGGACTCTGGGGCCAACGTCCTGACTTTC
TRBD1	TRBJ1-1	-	TRBV5-6	CASSQGTGSRDTEAFF	TGTGCCAGCAGCCAAGGGACAGGGTCAAGGGACACTGAAGCTTTCTTT
-	TRBJ2-5	-	TRBV11-2	CASSLARIGRETQYF	TGTGCCAGCAGCTTGGCCAGGATAGGCCGGGAGACCCAGTACTTC
TRBD1	TRBJ2-5	-	TRBV11-1	CASSLGSGQGSHF	TGTGCCAGCAGCTTAGGGTCGGGACAGGGATCCCACTTC
TRBD2	TRBJ2-2	-	TRBV5-1	CASSLVGTRAGELFF	TGCGCCAGCAGCTTGGTAGGGACTAGAGCCGGGGAGCTGTTTTTT
-	TRBJ2-3	-	TRBV5-4	CASSLASDRITDTQYF	TGTGCCAGCAGCTTAGCGTCGGACCGAATCACAGATACGCAGTATTTT
-	TRBJ2-3	few	TRBV18	CASSQLPGTSTDTQYF	TGTGCCAGCTCACAGCTCCCGGGGACCAGCACAGATACGCAGTATTTT
TRBD2	TRBJ2-7	-	TRBV2	CASSLLAGGPYEQYF	TGTGCCAGCAGCCTACTAGCGGGAGGGCCCTACGAGCAGTACTTC
-	TRBJ2-2	once	TRBV5-6	CASSLVGGNTGELFF	TGTGCCAGCAGCTTGGTAGGGGGGAACACCGGGGAGCTGTTTTTT
-	TRBJ2-5	once	TRBV11-1	CASSRELQETQYF	TGTGCCAGCAGCCGGGAACTTCAAGAGACCCAGTACTTC
-	TRBJ2-3	-	TRBV18	CASSPLPVSGNVGTDTQYF	TGTGCCAGCTCACCCCTTCCCGTGTCAGGGAACGTGGGTACAGATACGCAGTATTTT
TRBD1	TRBJ1-2	-	TRBV28	CASSSDPGTDYGYTF	TGTGCCAGCAGCTCTGACCCCGGGACAGACTATGGCTACACCTTC
-	TRBJ2-7	once	TRBV6-1	CASSQGAYEQYF	TGTGCCAGCAGCCAAGGTGCTTACGAGCAGTACTTC